This T cell receptor (beta chain) was identified during a study of T cell repertoires in cytomegalovirus infection. TCRdb reanalysed the reads using MiXCR and keeps one entry per CDR3 protein. The repertoire includes around 340,000 distinct CDR3 sequences, about 28% of them detected once, and over 15% sits in the top ten. Only a few counts were recorded for this clonotype. No antigen is known for it. The V and J ends lost 1 base and 5 bases respectively, with 11 bases between them. There are 14 residues in the CDR3. From germline, CDR1 is MDHEN and CDR2 SYDVKM. Study-wide results and limits: Dominating the ex vivo response were TCR beta clonotypes that were CMV-specific and HLA-C-restricted.

The chain combines TRBV28 with TRBJ2-5; a possible D gene is TRBD1 (6 bases). Sequencing used cultured PBMCs, obtained from culture after CMV antigen stimulation. This TCR was sampled from a human donor in good health (CMV status not recorded). Some clones in this sample may be carry-over from other donors' samples. CDR3 sequence: CASSLYNREETQYF. The CDR3 coding sequence is TGTGCCAGCAGTTTATATAACAGGGAGGAGACCCAGTACTTC.